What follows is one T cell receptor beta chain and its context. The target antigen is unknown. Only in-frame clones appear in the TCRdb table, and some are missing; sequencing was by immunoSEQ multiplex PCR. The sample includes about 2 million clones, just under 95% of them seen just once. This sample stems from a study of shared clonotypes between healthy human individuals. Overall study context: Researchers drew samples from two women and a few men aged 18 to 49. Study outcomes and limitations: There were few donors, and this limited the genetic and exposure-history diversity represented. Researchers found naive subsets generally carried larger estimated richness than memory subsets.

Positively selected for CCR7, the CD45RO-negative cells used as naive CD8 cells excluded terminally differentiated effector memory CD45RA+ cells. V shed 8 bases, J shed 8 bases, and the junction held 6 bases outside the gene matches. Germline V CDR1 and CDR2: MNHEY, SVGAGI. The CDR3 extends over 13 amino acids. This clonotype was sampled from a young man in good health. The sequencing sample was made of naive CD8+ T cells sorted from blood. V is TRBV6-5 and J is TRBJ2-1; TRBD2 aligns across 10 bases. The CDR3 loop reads CASGLAGADEQFF. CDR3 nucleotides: TGTGCCAGCGGGCTAGCGGGAGCTGATGAGCAGTTCTTC.